This T cell receptor (beta chain) was retrieved from a study of OX40 agonist ivuxolimab in advanced cancers. The method was immunoSEQ multiplex PCR; TCRdb's version includes in-frame clones alone and lacks a portion of them. The data contain 45,000 to 50,000 clones, 80% to 90% of them singletons. The CDR3 covers 12 residues. Trimming took off 2 bases at V and 3 bases at J, with 8 bases between the two ends. CDR1 is GTSNPN, CDR2 SVGIG, per germline (reference sequence). The V and J genes are TRBV30 and TRBJ2-7, with unresolved D. This sequence originates from an adult with an advanced solid tumor such as melanoma, head and neck, liver or kidney cancer. Material: CD4+ or CD8+ T cells sorted from blood, obtained in a trial of the OX40 agonist ivuxolimab. The CDR3 spells CAWSRNNYEQYF. The CDR3 DNA sequence: TGTGCCTGGAGTCGGAACAACTACGAGCAGTACTTC.